The 7 T cell receptor beta chains below all came from one sample that was sequenced in a study of PD-L1 blockade in urothelial cancer. The repertoire was sequenced with immunoSEQ multiplex PCR; TCRdb's copy has only in-frame clones and lacks some. The data contain 13,000 to 15,000 clones, approximately 90% of them singletons. The sequences come from PBMCs, collected around atezolizumab (anti-PD-L1) treatment. All receptors come from an older man with urothelial cancer.

V is TRBV19 and J is TRBJ2-1, with 9 bases lining up with TRBD1. CDR1 is LNHDA and CDR2 is SQIVND in the germline V gene (reference sequence). The CDR3 extends over 19 amino acids. With V trimmed by 3 bases and J by 7 bases, 19 bases remained unmatched. This chain's CDR3 is CASSIWGQGGGGARNEQFF. CDR3 bases: TGTGCCAGTAGTATTTGGGGACAGGGTGGCGGGGGCGCGCGAAATGAGCAGTTCTTC.

This clone showed up just once. The CDR3 sequence is CAIRGRGEETQYF. CDR3 nucleotide sequence: TGTGCCATCAGGGGGCGCGGGGAAGAGACCCAGTACTTC. This rearrangement joins TRBV10-3 to TRBJ2-5; the D gene is possibly TRBD2 (6 bases). The CDR3 runs 13 residues. Trimming removed 6 bases at V and 3 bases at J, with 11 bases between. Germline CDR1 is ENHRY and CDR2 is SYGVKD.

The chain uses TRBV27 and TRBJ1-2; D unclear. The CDR3 is 13 amino acids. Trimming removed 4 bases from V and 8 bases from J, with 14 bases in between. Per germline, CDR1 MNHEY and CDR2 SMNVEV (reference sequence). CDR3 nucleotides: TGTGCCAGCAGTTACCGGGTCGGGGTCGGCTACACCTTC. Translated, it gives CASSYRVGVGYTF.

The chain employs TRBV6-1 and TRBJ1-5; TRBD1 matches 11 bases. Germline trimming cut 4 bases from V and 4 bases from J; bases unmatched to any gene: 6. Germline loops: CDR1 MNHNS, CDR2 SASEGT. The CDR3 extends over 16 amino acids. For the CDR3, the DNA is TGTGCCAGCAGTGTCGGGACAGGGGGTTTTAATCAGCCCCAGCATTTT. Translating it yields CASSVGTGGFNQPQHF.

This clone was counted between two and nine times. The J gene is TRBJ1-2, the V gene TRBV2; no clear D. Germline V gives CDR1 SNHLY, CDR2 FYNNEI. The V and J ends lost 6 bases and 4 bases respectively, with 12 bases between them. The CDR3 totals 13 residues. The CDR3 loop reads CASSSGPGYGYTF. CDR3 nucleotide sequence: TGTGCCAGCAGCTCTGGTCCGGGCTATGGCTACACCTTC.

This rearrangement joins TRBV5-4 to TRBJ2-5; perhaps TRBD1 as D (6 bases). Per the germline V gene, CDR1 is SGHNT and CDR2 is YYREEE (reference sequence). The CDR3 sequence is 15 residues long. V lost 3 bases, J lost 2 bases, and 14 bases lay in between. CDR3 sequence (DNA): TGTGCCAGCAGCTACCCACCGGGACAACAAGAGACCCAGTACTTC. This sequence encodes CASSYPPGQQETQYF.

The chain employs TRBV19 and TRBJ1-2, with D perhaps TRBD1 (6 bases). This CDR3 spans 13 amino acids. The V and J ends lost 7 bases and 8 bases respectively, with 17 bases between them. The germline gives CDR1 LNHDA, CDR2 SQIVND (reference sequence). Written as DNA, the CDR3 is TGTGCCAGTAAAGGGGGAAACTATCTAGGCTACACCTTC. It yields the protein CASKGGNYLGYTF. The variable domain in full, with the rest retrieved from reference TRBV19 and TRBJ1-2, is DGGITQSPKYLFRKEGQNVTLSCEQNLNHDAMYWYRQDPGQGLRLIYYSQIVNDFQKGDIAEGYSVSREKKESFPLTVTSAQKNPTAFYLCASKGGNYLGYTFGSGTRLTVV.